Listed below are T cell receptor beta chains from one sample, sequenced in a study of CD8 T cells in ankylosing spondylitis. TCRdb called the 5' RACE reads again in MiXCR, with one record for every CDR3 protein. The sample yields roughly 130,000 distinct CDR3 sequences, about 13% seen once. Sequences were obtained from blood, either unsorted or a sorted T cell fraction (not recorded which). The receptor source for this set is a female donor with ankylosing spondylitis or in good health (not recorded which). CDR3s include the opening cysteine and the closing phenylalanine or tryptophan. D genes are given only for firm matches. Some rows have no size entry. The others give once, few or many, or a class for an expanded clone.

V gene,D gene,J gene,clone size,CDR3 DNA,CDR3 protein
TRBV6-1,-,TRBJ1-4,few,TGTGCCAGCAGACGGACGGACAATGAAAAACTGTTTTTT,CASRRTDNEKLFF
TRBV7-3,-,TRBJ1-1,-,TGTGCCAGCAGCTTAAGGGGCACCTTAAACACTGAAGCTTTCTTT,CASSLRGTLNTEAFF
TRBV28,TRBD1,TRBJ2-7,-,TGTGCCAGCAGCCTGACAGGGCTCGAGCAGTACTTC,CASSLTGLEQYF
TRBV4-2,-,TRBJ2-1,-,TGTGCCAGCAGCCAAGATTGGAATGAGCAGTTCTTC,CASSQDWNEQFF
TRBV7-9,-,TRBJ2-2,few,TGTGCCAGCAGCGCAGGGTCCGGGAACACCGGGGAGCTGTTTTTT,CASSAGSGNTGELFF
TRBV5-1,-,TRBJ2-1,few,TGCGCCAGCAGCTTATCTGTCGACAATGAGCAGTTCTTC,CASSLSVDNEQFF
TRBV6-1,-,TRBJ1-1,-,TGTGCCGGCAGTGGCCCCATTCAAACTGAAGCTTTCTTT,CAGSGPIQTEAFF
TRBV12-3/TRBV12-4,-,TRBJ2-7,few,TGTGCCAGCAGTTGGACCCGCAGCTCCTACGAGCAGTACTTC,CASSWTRSSYEQYF
TRBV10-3,-,TRBJ1-1,many,TGTGCCACTTGGCGTGCGGTGAACACTGAAGCTTTCTTT,CATWRAVNTEAFF
TRBV5-1,-,TRBJ2-2,-,TGCGCCACCCCGAGGACAGAAGCGAACACCGGGGAGCTGTTTTTT,CATPRTEANTGELFF
TRBV7-2,TRBD2,TRBJ2-1,many,TGTGCCAGCAGCAATCAGCGGGGGGGAGGCAATGAGCAGTTCTTC,CASSNQRGGGNEQFF
TRBV2,TRBD2,TRBJ2-7,many,TGTGCCAGCAAGTTAAGACTAGCGGGGATCTACGAGCAGTACTTC,CASKLRLAGIYEQYF
TRBV2,-,TRBJ2-7,few,TGTGCCAGCAGGGGGGCAGGTACCTACGAGCAGTACTTC,CASRGAGTYEQYF
TRBV5-1,TRBD1,TRBJ2-2,-,TGCGCCAGCTCAGGGGGCGCAGGCGGGGAGCTGTTTTTT,CASSGGAGGELFF